Below, 30 T cell receptor beta chains from the same sample are listed, as sequenced in a study of response to subunit inactivated influenza vaccine. TCRdb reanalysed the RT-PCR reads using MiXCR and keeps one entry per CDR3 protein. The sample carries roughly 460,000 distinct CDR3 sequences, over 9.5% recorded once. Specimen: PBMCs from blood, collected about 6 weeks after vaccination. The receptors were sampled from a man between 50 and 59 years old who received an inactivated influenza vaccine.

In its sample, this clonotype was seen a few times. V is TRBV7-9 and J is TRBJ2-3, with D unclear. Germline values: CDR1 SEHNR, CDR2 FQNEAQ (reference sequence). Trimming stripped 5 bases from V and 6 bases from J, with 9 bases between. The CDR3 runs 12 residues. DNA of the CDR3: TGTGCCAGCAGCCGGGCTTTGGATACGCAGTATTTT. This encodes CASSRALDTQYF.

Turning to this clonotype: One junction end does not reproduce the germline sequence, and a read error may be involved. The chain carries TRBV20-1 and TRBJ2-1; TRBD1 is a possible D gene (6 bases). The germline V gene has CDR1 DFQATT and CDR2 SNEGSKA (reference sequence). CDR3 length equals 16 residues. This chain's CDR3 is CCARDGTPSSYNEQFF. The DNA for the CDR3 is TGCTGTGCTAGAGATGGGACACCGAGCTCCTACAATGAGCAGTTCTTC.

This clonotype was detected a few times. The genes are TRBV10-3 and TRBJ1-2; 8 nucleotides line up with TRBD1. V gave up 6 bases and J gave up 5 bases; unmatched junction bases: 11. The CDR3 length is 15 residues. Germline values: CDR1 ENHRY, CDR2 SYGVKD. The CDR3 sequence: CAISEGRQGAYGYTF. As DNA, the CDR3 is TGTGCCATCAGCGAAGGGAGGCAGGGGGCTTATGGCTACACCTTC.

This clonotype was recorded a few times. The chain employs TRBV20-1 and TRBJ2-1, with D perhaps matching TRBD2 (6 bases). Per germline, CDR1 DFQATT and CDR2 SNEGSKA (reference sequence). V lost 8 bases, J lost 7 bases, and 21 bases lay in between. This CDR3 is 14 amino acids long. The CDR3 DNA is TGCAGTTTGCTAGGGTACGGGAGTCGTAATGAGCAGTTCTTC. It is translated as CSLLGYGSRNEQFF.

The chain employs TRBV20-1 and TRBJ1-5, with a possible D match to TRBD1 (6 bases). Germline CDR1 reads DFQATT; CDR2 reads SNEGSKA (reference sequence). V was cut by 3 bases and J by 3 bases, with 12 bases left in between. The CDR3 is made up of 14 amino acids. The CDR3 loop reads CSARMRTDNQPQHF. The CDR3 region has the DNA TGCAGTGCTAGGATGAGGACAGACAATCAGCCCCAGCATTTT.

This clonotype came up a few times. The V gene is TRBV5-5, the J gene TRBJ1-5, with 8 bases that match TRBD1. V dropped 4 bases and J dropped 0; count of bases not matched to a gene: 6. CDR3 length: 16 residues. Germline CDR1 is SGHKS and CDR2 is YYEKEE (reference sequence). As DNA, the CDR3 is TGTGCCAGCAGCATATCAGGGGGCGATAGCAATCAGCCCCAGCATTTT. It specifies CASSISGGDSNQPQHF.

This clonotype was observed at least ten times. V is TRBV7-9 and J is TRBJ2-7; D is unresolved. Trimming left V 5 bases short and J 1 base short, with 6 bases between. The CDR3 is 12 amino acids. The germline gives CDR1 SEHNR, CDR2 FQNEAQ (reference sequence). CDR3 coding DNA: TGTGCCAGCAGCCGGTTATCCTACGAGCAGTACTTC. Encoded protein: CASSRLSYEQYF.

In its sample, this clonotype was seen many times. The chain combines TRBV6-5 with TRBJ2-7; D not resolved. The CDR3 spans 15 residues. Germline CDR1 and CDR2: MNHEY and SVGAGI. V lost 0 bases, J lost 2 bases, and 11 bases lay in between. The CDR3 is CASSYSVWGTYEQYF. CDR3 nucleotide sequence: TGTGCCAGCAGTTACTCTGTTTGGGGAACCTACGAGCAGTACTTC.

This clonotype showed up just a few times. J is TRBJ1-1 and V is TRBV6-2 or TRBV6-3; D is undetermined. V was shortened by 6 bases and J by 0 bases, with 8 bases between the two germline ends. The CDR3 sequence is 13 residues long. Germline CDR1 reads MNHEY; CDR2 reads SVGEGT. CDR3 sequence reads: CASRRSVNTEAFF. CDR3 coding DNA: TGTGCCAGCAGGAGGAGTGTGAACACTGAAGCTTTCTTT.

V and J are TRBV7-2 and TRBJ1-6; D perhaps matches TRBD1 (6 bases). Trimming stripped 0 bases from V and 4 bases from J, with 7 bases between. This CDR3 spans 15 amino acids. CDR1 is SGHTA, CDR2 FQGNSA, per germline. DNA of the CDR3: TGTGCCAGCAGCTTAGCGCAGGGGTATAATTCACCCCTCCACTTT. This codes for CASSLAQGYNSPLHF.

The chain joins TRBV4-1 to TRBJ2-7, with 10 bases lining up with TRBD2. J gave up 2 bases and V 2 bases, and 9 bases lay outside the gene matches. Germline CDR1 is MGHRA and CDR2 is YSYEKL. This CDR3 has 17 residues. This CDR3 reads CASSQLLLAGAAYEQYF. CDR3 nucleotides: TGCGCCAGCAGCCAACTACTCCTAGCGGGGGCCGCCTACGAGCAGTACTTC.

This clonotype has a count of ten or more. The chain carries TRBV7-8 and TRBJ2-7; 10 positions agree with TRBD1. Germline values: CDR1 SGHVS, CDR2 FQNEAQ. V dropped 7 bases and J dropped 5; count of bases not matched to a gene: 8. The CDR3 contains 14 residues. In DNA, the CDR3 is TGTGCCAGCAACCCTCGACAGGGGGCCAACGAGCAGTACTTC. Protein product: CASNPRQGANEQYF.

The V and J genes are TRBV20-1 and TRBJ2-5; 10 bases are a match to TRBD2. Trimming removed 7 bases from V and 2 bases from J; junction bases left unmatched: 7. From germline, CDR1 is DFQATT and CDR2 SNEGSKA (reference sequence). The CDR3 is 14 amino acids. In nucleotides, the CDR3 is TGCAGTGGGCAAGCGGGAGGGCCTCAAGAGACCCAGTACTTC. As protein: CSGQAGGPQETQYF.

The chain carries TRBV12-3 or TRBV12-4 and TRBJ2-5, with D perhaps TRBD2 (7 bases). V lost 8 bases, J lost 4 bases, and 17 bases lay in between. The CDR3 has 14 residues. CDR3: CASAPRGGRETQYF. The CDR3, as DNA: TGTGCCAGCGCACCTCGCGGGGGCAGAGAGACCCAGTACTTC.

This clonotype was observed a few times. V usage is TRBV13 and J usage is TRBJ2-1; 15 bases are a match to TRBD2. Germline V gene lookup returns CDR1 PRHDT and CDR2 FYEKMQ (reference sequence). J gave up 4 bases and V 6 bases, and 19 bases lay outside the gene matches. This CDR3 contains 21 residues. This CDR3 reads CASSLQGGTSGRTNLYNEQFF. In DNA form, the CDR3 reads TGTGCCAGCAGTCTCCAAGGAGGGACTAGCGGGAGGACCAACTTGTACAATGAGCAGTTCTTC.

This clonotype was detected ten times or more. The genes are TRBV6-2 or TRBV6-3 and TRBJ2-1; 8 bases align to TRBD1. J gave up 9 bases and V 6 bases, and 10 bases lay outside the gene matches. The CDR3 runs 14 residues. CDR1 and CDR2 from the germline V gene are MNHEY and SVGEGT. For the CDR3, the DNA is TGTGCCAGCAGAGACCAGGGGGCGCGTACTGAGCAGTTCTTC. It encodes CASRDQGARTEQFF.

The J gene is TRBJ2-1, the V gene TRBV6-2 or TRBV6-3; TRBD2 matches at 8 bases. CDR1 is MNHEY, CDR2 SVGEGT, per germline. Germline trimming cut 3 bases from V and 5 bases from J; bases unmatched to any gene: 6. The CDR3 totals 15 residues. CDR3 coding DNA: TGTGCCAGCAGTTATATAGTAGCGGGAAACAATGAGCAGTTCTTC. Protein: CASSYIVAGNNEQFF.

This clonotype has ten or more counts. This chain uses TRBV12-3 or TRBV12-4 with TRBJ2-6; D remains ambiguous. The CDR3 has 15 residues. V lost 6 bases, J lost 0 bases, and 9 bases lay in between. The chain's CDR3 is CASSRHTSGANVLTF. CDR3 sequence (DNA): TGTGCCAGCAGCAGACACACCTCTGGGGCCAACGTCCTGACTTTC.

In its sample, this clonotype was seen many times. This chain uses TRBV25-1 with TRBJ2-7; D may be TRBD1 (5 bases). CDR1 is MGHDK, CDR2 SYGVNS, per germline. This CDR3 is built from 13 residues. V was pared by 2 bases and J by 4 bases, with 9 bases between. CDR3 in amino acids: CASSEGARYEQYF. In nucleotides, the CDR3 is TGTGCCAGCAGTGAAGGGGCCAGATACGAGCAGTACTTC.

This clonotype was seen a few times. This chain links TRBV15 with TRBJ2-5, with 8 bases fitting TRBD2. Germline V gene sequence: CDR1 LNHNV, CDR2 YYDKDF (reference sequence). The CDR3 is 15 amino acids. The trim removed 5 bases at V and 4 bases at J, leaving 9 bases unmatched. The CDR3 nucleotides read TGTGCCACCAGCGTCGGGACTAGTGCACGAGAGACCCAGTACTTC. It codes for CATSVGTSARETQYF. Filled out from reference TRBV15 and TRBJ2-5, the complete variable domain reads DAMVIQNPRYQVTQFGKPVTLSCSQTLNHNVMYWYQQKSSQAPKLLFHYYDKDFNNEADTPDNFQSRRPNTSFCFLDIRSPGLGDTAMYLCATSVGTSARETQYFGPGTRLLVL.

This clonotype was seen more than once but under ten times. The chain is built from TRBV4-3 and TRBJ2-3; D uncertain. CDR1 and CDR2 (germline): LGHNA, YSLEER. This CDR3 is built from 13 residues. Trimming took off 1 base at V and 7 bases at J, with 9 bases between the two ends. CDR3 protein: CASSQGSGNTQYF. The CDR3 nucleotides read TGCGCCAGCAGCCAAGGGTCCGGAAATACGCAGTATTTT.

This rearrangement joins TRBV12-3 or TRBV12-4 to TRBJ2-5; the D gene is possibly TRBD2 (6 bases). Deletions cut 4 bases from V and 7 bases from J, with 16 bases between. CDR3 length: 14 residues. CDR3 amino acids: CASSSSYPGGTQYF. CDR3 coding DNA: TGTGCCAGCAGTTCGTCCTACCCCGGGGGGACCCAGTACTTC.

The J gene is TRBJ2-7, the V gene TRBV20-1, with 9 bases aligning to TRBD1. The CDR3 contains 14 residues. The germline gives CDR1 DFQATT, CDR2 SNEGSKA (reference sequence). V was clipped by 2 bases and J by 7 bases; unmatched bases: 9. CDR3 sequence (DNA): TGCAGTGCTAGAAAACCACAGGGGGCTGGTGAGCAGTACTTC. Residues: CSARKPQGAGEQYF.

The chain uses TRBV28 and TRBJ2-2, with TRBD1 matching 7 bases. In germline, CDR1 is MDHEN, CDR2 SYDVKM. Losses at the gene ends were 4 bases for V and 2 bases for J; bases not matched to a gene: 13. The CDR3 is made up of 18 amino acids. The CDR3 is CASSSLLRYRGNTGELFF. The CDR3 bases are TGTGCCAGCAGTTCCCTTCTCCGCTACAGGGGAAACACCGGGGAGCTGTTTTTT.

This clonotype was seen a handful of times. This chain links TRBV7-2 with TRBJ2-7, with D maybe TRBD2 (7 bases). Looked up from germline, CDR1 is SGHTA and CDR2 is FQGNSA. This CDR3 is built from 17 residues. V lost 5 bases, J lost 6 bases, and 26 bases lay in between. Here the CDR3 reads CASSQGTPHVRGGEQYF. CDR3 in DNA: TGTGCCAGCAGCCAAGGGACACCTCATGTACGCGGGGGCGAGCAGTACTTC. The complete variable domain, with remaining parts taken from reference TRBV7-2 and TRBJ2-7, reads GAGVSQSPSNKVTEKGKDVELRCDPISGHTALYWYRQSLGQGLEFLIYFQGNSAPDKSGLPSDRFSAERTGGSVSTLTIQRTQQEDSAVYLCASSQGTPHVRGGEQYFGPGTRLTVT.

A few counts support this clonotype. The DNA of the CDR3 is TGTGCCAGCAGCCCCTGGGGGACCTCTAGCACAGATACGCAGTATTTT. It is translated as CASSPWGTSSTDTQYF. The V and J genes are TRBV7-2 and TRBJ2-3, with D possibly called TRBD1 or TRBD2 (5 bases each). The CDR3 consists of 16 residues. Germline V CDR1 and CDR2: SGHTA, FQGNSA. Trimming took off 5 bases at V and 0 bases at J, with 15 bases between the two ends.

This clonotype came up many times. The chain uses TRBV6-6 and TRBJ2-1; D remains unclear. The CDR3 runs 12 residues. V was clipped by 4 bases and J by 10 bases, with 11 bases between them. CDR1 and CDR2 (germline): MNHNY, SVGAGI (reference sequence). CDR3 region: CASSSIQWEQFF. CDR3 in DNA: TGTGCCAGCAGTTCAATACAATGGGAGCAGTTCTTC.

The chain is built from TRBV4-2 and TRBJ1-6; D is uncertain. This CDR3 region has 17 residues. Germline values: CDR1 LGHNA, CDR2 YNFKEQ. V was cut by 0 bases and J by 6 bases, with 15 bases left in between. Here the CDR3 DNA reads TGTGCCAGCAGCCAAGATAGTATAGGGAATGGTAATTCACCCCTCCACTTT. Residues: CASSQDSIGNGNSPLHF.

This clonotype has a count of ten or more. The chain is built from TRBV15 and TRBJ2-3; D is ambiguous. CDR1 LNHNV and CDR2 YYDKDF come from the germline V gene (reference sequence). With 0 bases removed from V and 0 bases from J, the gap between germline ends came to 10 bases. The CDR3 is 16 amino acids. The DNA for the CDR3 is TGTGCCACCAGCAGAGATCGGACGGTCAGCACAGATACGCAGTATTTT. This codes for CATSRDRTVSTDTQYF.

This clonotype was counted only a few times. The chain carries TRBV18 and TRBJ2-7, with a tentative D call TRBD2 (5 bases). The CDR3 runs to 16 residues. Germline CDR1 is KGHSH and CDR2 is LQKENI. V lost 0 bases and J lost 0, with 12 bases in between. The CDR3 sequence: CASSPPGLPSSYEQYF. CDR3 nucleotide sequence: TGTGCCAGCTCACCACCCGGACTTCCGAGCTCCTACGAGCAGTACTTC.